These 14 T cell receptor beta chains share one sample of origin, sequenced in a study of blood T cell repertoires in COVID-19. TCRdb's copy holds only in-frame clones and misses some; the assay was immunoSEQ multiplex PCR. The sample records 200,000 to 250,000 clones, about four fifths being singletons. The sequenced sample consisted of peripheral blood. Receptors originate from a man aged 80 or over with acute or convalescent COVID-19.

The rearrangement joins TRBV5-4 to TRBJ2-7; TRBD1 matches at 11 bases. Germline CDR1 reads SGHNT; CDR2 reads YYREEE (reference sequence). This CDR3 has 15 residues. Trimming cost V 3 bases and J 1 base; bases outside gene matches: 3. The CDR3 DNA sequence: TGTGCCAGCAGCTCCGGGACAGGGGGTTCCTACGAGCAGTACTTC. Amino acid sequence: CASSSGTGGSYEQYF.

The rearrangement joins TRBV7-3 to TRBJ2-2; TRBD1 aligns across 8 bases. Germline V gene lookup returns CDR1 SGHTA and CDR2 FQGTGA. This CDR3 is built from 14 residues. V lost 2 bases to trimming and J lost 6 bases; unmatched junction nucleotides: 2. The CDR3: CASSLGQGAGELFF. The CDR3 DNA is TGTGCCAGCAGCTTAGGACAGGGCGCCGGGGAGCTGTTTTTT.

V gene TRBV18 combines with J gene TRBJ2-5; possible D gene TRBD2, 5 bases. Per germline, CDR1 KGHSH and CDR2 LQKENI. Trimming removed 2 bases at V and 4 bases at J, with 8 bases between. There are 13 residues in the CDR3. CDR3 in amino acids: CASSPGGGETQYF. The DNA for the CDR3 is TGTGCCAGCTCACCAGGAGGTGGAGAGACCCAGTACTTC. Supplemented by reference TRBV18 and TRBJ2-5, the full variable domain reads NAGVMQNPRHLVRRRGQEARLRCSPMKGHSHVYWYRQLPEEGLKFMVYLQKENIIDESGMPKERFSAEFPKEGPSILRIQQVVRGDSAAYFCASSPGGGETQYFGPGTRLLVL.

The CDR3 loop reads CSVGWRSYGYTF. CDR3 DNA sequence: TGCAGCGTTGGCTGGCGGAGCTATGGCTACACCTTC. The chain combines TRBV29-1 with TRBJ1-2, with D unresolved. CDR1 is SQVTM and CDR2 is ANQGSEA in the germline V gene. CDR3 length: 12 residues. V dropped 4 bases and J dropped 4 bases, with 10 bases sitting between them.

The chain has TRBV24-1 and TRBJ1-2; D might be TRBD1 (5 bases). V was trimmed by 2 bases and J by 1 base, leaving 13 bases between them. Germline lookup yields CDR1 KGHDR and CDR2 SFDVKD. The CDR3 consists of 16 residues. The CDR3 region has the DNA TGTGCCACCAGTGATTGGGGTCGCGGGGGTAACTATGGCTACACCTTC. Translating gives CATSDWGRGGNYGYTF.

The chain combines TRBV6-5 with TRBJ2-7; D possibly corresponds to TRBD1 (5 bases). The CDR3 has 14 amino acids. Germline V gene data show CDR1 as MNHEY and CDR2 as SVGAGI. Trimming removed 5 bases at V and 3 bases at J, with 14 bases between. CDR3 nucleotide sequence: TGTGCCAGCAGTACAGGACACGGCCTCTACGAGCAGTACTTC. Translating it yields CASSTGHGLYEQYF.

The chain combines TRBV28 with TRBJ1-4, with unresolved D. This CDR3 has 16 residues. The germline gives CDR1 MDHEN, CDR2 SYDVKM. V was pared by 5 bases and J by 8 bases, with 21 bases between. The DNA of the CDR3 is TGTGCCAGCAGTGAGCCCCGAGGCTTTGAGAGGGAAAAACTGTTTTTT. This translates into CASSEPRGFEREKLFF.

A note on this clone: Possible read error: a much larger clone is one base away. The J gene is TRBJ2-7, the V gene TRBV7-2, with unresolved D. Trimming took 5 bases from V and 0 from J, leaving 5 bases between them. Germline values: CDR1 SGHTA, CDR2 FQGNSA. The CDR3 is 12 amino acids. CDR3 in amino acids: CASSGSSYEQYF. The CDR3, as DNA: TGTGCCAGCAGCGGTAGCTCCTACGAGCAGTACTTC.

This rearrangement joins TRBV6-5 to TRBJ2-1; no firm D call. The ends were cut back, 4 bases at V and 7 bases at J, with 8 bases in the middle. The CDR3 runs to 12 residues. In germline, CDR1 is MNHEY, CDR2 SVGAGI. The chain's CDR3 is CASSSPGNEQFF. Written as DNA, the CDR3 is TGTGCCAGCAGTTCCCCAGGAAATGAGCAGTTCTTC.

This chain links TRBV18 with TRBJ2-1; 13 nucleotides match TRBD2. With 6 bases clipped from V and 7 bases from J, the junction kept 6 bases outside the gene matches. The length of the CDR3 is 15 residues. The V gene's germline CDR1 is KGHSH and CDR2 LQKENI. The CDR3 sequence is CASSPTSGRVNEQFF. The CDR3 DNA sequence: TGTGCCAGCTCGCCAACTAGCGGGAGGGTGAATGAGCAGTTCTTC.

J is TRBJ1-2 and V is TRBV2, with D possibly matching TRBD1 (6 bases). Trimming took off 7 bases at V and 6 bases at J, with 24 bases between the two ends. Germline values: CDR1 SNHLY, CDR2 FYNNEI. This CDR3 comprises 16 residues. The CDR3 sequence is CASNSGDVGGRDGYTF. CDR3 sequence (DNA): TGTGCCAGCAATTCTGGGGACGTCGGGGGGCGAGATGGCTACACCTTC.

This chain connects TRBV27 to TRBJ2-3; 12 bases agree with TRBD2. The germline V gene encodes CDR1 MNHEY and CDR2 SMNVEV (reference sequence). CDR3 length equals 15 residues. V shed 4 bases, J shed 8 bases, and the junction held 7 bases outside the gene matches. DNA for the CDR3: TGTGCCAGCAGTTCTAGCGGGGGGGCATTAGGTACGCAGTATTTT. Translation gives CASSSSGGALGTQYF.

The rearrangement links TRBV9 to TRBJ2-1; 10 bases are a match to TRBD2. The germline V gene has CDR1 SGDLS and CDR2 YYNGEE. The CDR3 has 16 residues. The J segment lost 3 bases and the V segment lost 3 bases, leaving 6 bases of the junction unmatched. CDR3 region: CASSAPLAGDYNEQFF. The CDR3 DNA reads TGTGCCAGCAGCGCTCCCCTAGCGGGAGACTACAATGAGCAGTTCTTC.

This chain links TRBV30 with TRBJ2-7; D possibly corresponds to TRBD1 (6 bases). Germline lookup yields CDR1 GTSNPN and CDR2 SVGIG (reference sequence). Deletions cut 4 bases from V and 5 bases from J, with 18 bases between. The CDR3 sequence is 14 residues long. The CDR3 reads CAWNLQGVRNEQYF. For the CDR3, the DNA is TGTGCCTGGAATTTACAGGGAGTGAGGAACGAGCAGTACTTC.